These 23 T cell receptor beta chains share one sample of origin, sequenced in a study of tumor and adjacent non-tumor tissue in lung cancer. TCRbeta libraries were built with three rounds of nested PCR, modified from ARM-PCR. TCRdb re-derived calls from the multiplex PCR reads in MiXCR, one entry per CDR3 protein. The sample carries fewer than 85,000 distinct CDR3 sequences, approximately 79% recorded once. This sample's RNA came from whole unsorted tissue. The sample consisted of lung tumor tissue. These receptors all stem from a woman aged 50 to 65 with non-small cell lung cancer.

In regard to this clonotype: The conserved phenylalanine or tryptophan is not found at the CDR3 terminus, so this likely reflects a read error. The chain uses TRBV20-1 and TRBJ2-1, with 11 nucleotides matching TRBD2. Germline V lookup: CDR1 DFQATT, CDR2 SNEGSKA (reference sequence). CDR3 size: 15 residues. Here the CDR3 DNA reads TGCAATGCGCTTGGGACTAGCGGACTCACGGATGAGCAGTTCTCC. Protein product: CNALGTSGLTDEQFS.

The sample holds many counts of this clonotype. The rearrangement links TRBV20-1 to TRBJ2-1; 13 bases agree with TRBD2. After removal of 6 bases from V and 0 bases from J, the junction contained 11 bases not matched to a gene. CDR1 and CDR2 (germline): DFQATT, SNEGSKA (reference sequence). The CDR3 has 18 residues. This chain's CDR3 is CSAPQLAGGLSSYNEQFF. The CDR3 DNA is TGCAGTGCGCCACAACTAGCGGGAGGGCTGAGCTCCTACAATGAGCAGTTCTTC.

The chain recombines TRBV24-1 with TRBJ1-2; 7 nucleotides agree with TRBD1. Per germline, CDR1 KGHDR and CDR2 SFDVKD. This CDR3 has 12 amino acids. CDR3 protein: CAISAGGYGYTF. As DNA, the CDR3 is TGTGCTATCAGCGCAGGGGGCTATGGCTACACCTTC.

Remarks on this clonotype: The junction departs from germline at one end; a sequencing error may be responsible. The chain recombines TRBV11-2 with TRBJ2-3, with D possibly matching TRBD2 (6 bases). The CDR3 covers 17 residues. Looked up from germline, CDR1 is SGHAT and CDR2 is FQNNGV. The chain's CDR3 is CANSLDPGLAGTDTQYF. The CDR3 coding sequence is TGTGCCAACAGCTTGGACCCGGGACTTGCGGGAACAGATACGCAGTATTTT. Filled out from reference TRBV11-2 and TRBJ2-3, the complete variable domain reads EAGVAQSPRYKIIEKRQSVAFWCNPISGHATLYWYQQILGQGPKLLIQFQNNGVVDDSQLPKDRFSAERLKGVDSTLKIQPAKLEDSAVYLCANSLDPGLAGTDTQYFGPGTRLTVL.

This clonotype was detected only once. Mismatch with germline at one junction end may stem from a read error. The V gene is TRBV6-1, the J gene TRBJ2-7; possible D gene TRBD2, 6 bases. The CDR3 runs to 13 residues. From germline, CDR1 is MNHNS and CDR2 SASEGT. The CDR3 sequence: CASSRAGSYGQYF. DNA of the CDR3: TGTGCTAGCAGTCGAGCGGGCTCCTACGGGCAGTACTTC.

As for this clonotype: Sequence at one end of the junction differs from germline and may be a read error. The chain links TRBV20-1 to TRBJ1-1, with 8 bases that match TRBD1. The V gene's germline CDR1 is DFQATT and CDR2 SNEGSKA (reference sequence). The CDR3 extends over 15 amino acids. CDR3 loop: CNARPGGHWGIEALF. CDR3 coding DNA: TGCAATGCAAGGCCAGGGGGCCATTGGGGCATTGAAGCTTTATTT.

The chain carries TRBV10-1 and TRBJ1-1, with 7 positions matching TRBD1. The CDR3 extends over 9 amino acids. After removal of 6 bases from V and 11 bases from J, the junction contained 0 bases not matched to a gene. Germline V CDR1 and CDR2: WNHNN, SYGVQD (reference sequence). CDR3 in amino acids: CASRTGAFF. CDR3 bases: TGCGCCAGCAGGACAGGGGCTTTCTTT.

V is TRBV12-3 or TRBV12-4 and J is TRBJ1-6; D is undetermined. V lost 7 bases to trimming and J lost 13 bases, with 5 bases between them. CDR3 size: 9 residues. CDR3: CASIAPLHF. CDR3 nucleotides: TGTGCCAGCATTGCCCCCCTCCACTTT.

Comments on this clonotype: A read error may produce the germline difference seen at one junction end. This chain joins TRBV24-1 and TRBJ2-1; D remains unclear. The V gene's germline CDR1 is KGHDR and CDR2 SFDVKD. The CDR3 is 16 residues long. The DNA of the CDR3 is TGTGCCACCAGTAAGGCCAGCAGTAGATCATACAATGAGAAGTTCTTC. This encodes CATSKASSRSYNEKFF.

The gene calls are TRBV20-1 and TRBJ2-7; D perhaps matches TRBD2 (6 bases). Trimming pared 6 bases from V and 6 bases from J, leaving 27 bases between. Germline values: CDR1 DFQATT, CDR2 SNEGSKA (reference sequence). This CDR3 contains 16 residues. The CDR3 DNA reads TGCAGTGCGAGGACGTTTGGGGCCCGGGACGGGGGCGAGCAGTACTTC. Translating gives CSARTFGARDGGEQYF.

J is TRBJ2-3 and V is TRBV6-5; no clear D. The CDR3 has 13 amino acids. Deletions cut 9 bases from V and 4 bases from J, with 14 bases between. The germline V gene has CDR1 MNHEY and CDR2 SVGAGI. The CDR3 here is CARSPDMPDTQYF. DNA of the CDR3: TGTGCCAGAAGCCCTGATATGCCAGATACGCAGTATTTT.

The CDR3 reads CSAPPGPRVTGYTF. CDR3 DNA: TGCAGTGCGCCCCCGGGACCGCGGGTTACTGGTTACACCTTC. The rearrangement links TRBV20-1 to TRBJ1-2, with D perhaps TRBD1 (5 bases). The CDR3 has 14 amino acids. CDR1 DFQATT and CDR2 SNEGSKA come from the germline V gene (reference sequence). The V gene lost 6 bases and the J gene lost 11 bases, with 25 bases spanning the gap.

This clonotype was recorded a few times. J is TRBJ1-1 and V is TRBV20-1, with D unclear. CDR1 and CDR2 from the germline V gene are DFQATT and SNEGSKA (reference sequence). This CDR3 has 12 amino acids. V was clipped by 5 bases and J by 5 bases, with 12 bases between them. CDR3 amino acids: CSAHPGGTEAFF. The CDR3 DNA is TGCAGTGCTCACCCGGGTGGAACTGAAGCTTTCTTT.

The genes are TRBV6-5 and TRBJ2-1, with a tentative D call TRBD2 (5 bases). V was trimmed by 3 bases and J by 8 bases, leaving 14 bases between them. Germline CDR1 is MNHEY and CDR2 is SVGAGI. The CDR3 has 14 amino acids. CDR3 nucleotide sequence: TGTGCCAGCAGTTATATCGGGATGAGGGATGAGCAGTTCTTC. It encodes CASSYIGMRDEQFF.

As to this clonotype: This sequence may be a read error, since a much larger clone differs from it by one base. The conserved phenylalanine or tryptophan is not found at the CDR3 terminus, so this likely reflects a read error. The chain carries TRBV4-2 and TRBJ1-2, with D unclear. CDR1 and CDR2 (germline): LGHNA, YNFKEQ. CDR3 length equals 12 residues. The CDR3 DNA follows: TGTGTCACCCCCCCCGGCGACTATGGCTACACCATC. This encodes CVTPPGDYGYTI.

Note on this clonotype: Sequence at one end of the junction differs from germline and may be a read error. CDR3 region: CAGSSYGQGGNEQYF. In nucleotides, the CDR3 is TGTGCCGGCAGTTCCTACGGGCAGGGTGGAAACGAGCAGTACTTC. The chain combines TRBV6-2 or TRBV6-3 with TRBJ2-7, with D possibly matching TRBD1 (5 bases). This CDR3 is built from 15 residues. The germline gives CDR1 MNHEY, CDR2 SVGEGT.

A word on this clonotype: One end of the junction fails to match germline, which may point to a read error. The rearrangement joins TRBV2 to TRBJ2-7; no clear D. Germline V gene sequence: CDR1 SNHLY, CDR2 FYNNEI. The CDR3 loop spans 15 amino acids. CDR3 sequence (DNA): TGTGCCAGCAGTGAAAGCTGGGCTAACTCCTACGAGCTGCACTTC. As protein: CASSESWANSYELHF. Supplemented by reference TRBV2 and TRBJ2-7, the full variable domain reads EPEVTQTPSHQVTQMGQEVILRCVPISNHLYFYWYRQILGQKVEFLVSFYNNEISEKSEIFDDQFSVERPDGSNFTLKIRSTKLEDSAMYFCASSESWANSYELHFGPGTRLTVT.

As to this clonotype: One end of the junction is discordant with germline, which a read error may explain. The V call is TRBV6-2 or TRBV6-3, the J call TRBJ2-3; D uncertain. The germline V gene encodes CDR1 MNHEY and CDR2 SVGEGT. The CDR3 consists of 13 residues. The CDR3 reads CASTLTGTDTQYF. In DNA, the CDR3 is TGTGCCAGCACGTTAACGGGCACAGATACGCAATATTTT.

Regarding this clonotype: Germline and junction disagree at one end, which may indicate a read error. V is TRBV6-2 or TRBV6-3 and J is TRBJ2-4, with unresolved D. The CDR3 is made up of 13 amino acids. Per germline, CDR1 MNHEY and CDR2 SVGEGT. The CDR3 sequence is CTSSYSSPNIQYF. The CDR3 DNA sequence: TGTACCAGCAGTTACTCTAGTCCGAATATTCAGTACTTC.

V usage is TRBV6-5 and J usage is TRBJ1-2; no clear D gene. The V and J ends lost 9 bases and 8 bases respectively, with 19 bases between them. Germline V gene lookup returns CDR1 MNHEY and CDR2 SVGAGI. The CDR3 sequence is 13 residues long. The CDR3 DNA follows: TGTGCCAGTAGAAACCCGGATGGATTAGGCTACACCTTC. It codes for CASRNPDGLGYTF.

In the case of this clonotype: No conserved phenylalanine or tryptophan is present at the end of the CDR3, so a read error is the likely explanation. This rearrangement joins TRBV20-1 to TRBJ1-2; TRBD1 matches 8 bases. This CDR3 spans 14 amino acids. The germline gives CDR1 DFQATT, CDR2 SNEGSKA (reference sequence). Germline trimming cut 8 bases from V and 8 bases from J; bases unmatched to any gene: 16. Here the CDR3 reads CSTHQIDRGHGYTI. The CDR3 coding sequence is TGCAGTACTCACCAAATTGACAGGGGACACGGCTACACCATC.

This clonotype was detected only once. Relative to the germline gene, one junction end is altered; a read error may explain this. CDR3 loop: CAISPGTGNSYGQYF. The CDR3 DNA reads TGTGCCATCAGTCCCGGGACAGGGAACTCATACGGGCAGTACTTC. The chain combines TRBV10-3 with TRBJ2-7, with 9 bases that match TRBD1. The CDR3 loop spans 15 amino acids. The germline gives CDR1 ENHRY, CDR2 SYGVKD.

This chain uses TRBV12-3 or TRBV12-4 with TRBJ2-1, with D tentatively TRBD1 (6 bases). Trimming took 3 bases from V and 16 from J, leaving 19 bases between them. CDR3 length: 13 residues. The CDR3 nucleotides read TGTGCCAGCAGTTTTCAGGGGAGCAATCAGGACTTCTTC. It encodes CASSFQGSNQDFF.